The 8 T cell receptor beta chains reported below all come from one sample, sequenced in a study of shared clonotypes between healthy human individuals. Repertoires were generated with immunoSEQ multiplex PCR, while TCRdb's copy carries only in-frame clones and drops some. The repertoire holds 650,000 to 800,000 clones, with around 70% as singletons. What was sequenced was memory CD4+ T cells sorted from blood. As for subset: CD45RA-negative fraction. The receptors here all came from a woman between 25 and 40 years old in good health.

The V and J genes are TRBV6-4 and TRBJ2-7; 8 nucleotides line up with TRBD2. This CDR3 spans 14 amino acids. Germline CDR1 and CDR2: MRHNA and SNTAGT. The J segment lost 2 bases and the V segment lost 5 bases, leaving 5 bases of the junction unmatched. CDR3 region: CASSPRRGAYEQYF. Written as DNA, the CDR3 is TGTGCCAGCAGTCCGAGGCGGGGGGCCTACGAGCAGTACTTC.

The chain uses TRBV6-4 and TRBJ2-1, with 7 bases lining up with TRBD2. The germline V gene has CDR1 MRHNA and CDR2 SNTAGT. With V trimmed by 1 base and J by 9 bases, 0 bases remained unmatched. The CDR3 contains 12 residues. CDR3 sequence (DNA): TGTGCCAGCAGTGACTGGGGGGGTGAGCAGTTCTTC. It codes for CASSDWGGEQFF.

The rearrangement uses TRBV18 and TRBJ1-2; TRBD1 might be the D (6 bases). The germline CDR1 and CDR2 sequences are KGHSH and LQKENI. The V end lost 1 base, the J end lost 4 bases, and 10 bases lay between the germline ends. CDR3 length equals 14 residues. The CDR3 DNA sequence: TGTGCCAGCTCACCACAAGGGGGAGGCTATGGCTACACCTTC. Translation: CASSPQGGGYGYTF. The full variable domain, its missing parts supplied by reference TRBV18 and TRBJ1-2, is NAGVMQNPRHLVRRRGQEARLRCSPMKGHSHVYWYRQLPEEGLKFMVYLQKENIIDESGMPKERFSAEFPKEGPSILRIQQVVRGDSAAYFCASSPQGGGYGYTFGSGTRLTVV.

The J gene is TRBJ2-5, the V gene TRBV4-2; 7 bases map to TRBD2. V lost 3 bases and J lost 6; bases outside the gene matches: 10. Germline CDR1 and CDR2: LGHNA and YNFKEQ. This CDR3 is 15 amino acids long. This CDR3 is CASSQMLWTSQTQYF. In DNA form, the CDR3 reads TGTGCCAGCAGCCAGATGCTTTGGACTAGTCAGACCCAGTACTTC.

The chain links TRBV7-2 to TRBJ2-3; TRBD2 matches 9 bases. The junction had 7 bases not matched to a gene; V was cut back by 5 bases and J by 4 bases. Germline V CDR1 and CDR2: SGHTA, FQGNSA. The CDR3 is 15 residues long. This CDR3 reads CASSASSGNPDTQYF. In DNA form, the CDR3 reads TGTGCCAGCAGCGCATCTAGCGGGAACCCAGATACGCAGTATTTT.

This rearrangement joins TRBV10-1 to TRBJ2-7; D is perhaps TRBD2 (5 bases). CDR1 WNHNN and CDR2 SYGVQD come from the germline V gene (reference sequence). The CDR3 consists of 13 residues. V dropped 4 bases and J dropped 2 bases, with 9 bases sitting between them. The CDR3: CASSASGTYEQYF. The CDR3 nucleotides are TGCGCCAGCAGTGCCAGCGGTACCTACGAGCAGTACTTC.

The V call is TRBV15, the J call TRBJ1-5, with a possible D match to TRBD1 (6 bases). Looked up from germline, CDR1 is LNHNV and CDR2 is YYDKDF (reference sequence). The CDR3 is made up of 17 amino acids. Trimming left V 0 bases short and J 6 bases short, with 18 bases between. The CDR3 sequence: CATSRDQRQGRGQPQHF. The CDR3 DNA is TGTGCCACCAGCAGAGATCAAAGGCAGGGCAGGGGTCAGCCCCAGCATTTT.

The chain recombines TRBV7-6 with TRBJ1-4, with TRBD1 matching 7 bases. The ends lost 3 bases at V and 3 bases at J; junction bases unmatched: 4. Germline CDR1 and CDR2: SGHVS and FNYEAQ. This CDR3 has 15 residues. The CDR3 DNA is TGTGCCAGCAGCTTGAACAGGGGAGCTAATGAAAAACTGTTTTTT. This gives the protein CASSLNRGANEKLFF.